Below, one T cell receptor (beta chain) is given with its context. Its antigen remains unidentified. Combined were second doses at about 4 or about 12 weeks. These data are taken from a study of T cell responses to AZD1222 COVID-19 vaccine. Sequenced by immunoSEQ multiplex PCR; TCRdb stores in-frame clones only, minus some. The top ten hold 2.5% to 3% of the sample, which has more than 85,000 clones, approximately 94% seen once. Germline loops: CDR1 MRHNA, CDR2 SNTAGT. The CDR3 has 13 residues. The ends were cut back, 2 bases at V and 5 bases at J, with 7 bases in the middle. Study results and limitations: Reports say nearly half of spike-specific TCRs go after unmutated variant regions. Compared with day 0, the breadth and depth of the Spike-specific TCR repertoire rose significantly after two doses of AZD1222. Donors in the cohort were predominantly white British and more often female, and clonal diversity was possibly underestimated.

The chain links TRBV6-4 to TRBJ2-1, with no clear D. Material: peripheral blood, obtained 28 days after the second AZD1222 dose. This TCR derives from an adult who received the AZD1222 COVID-19 vaccine. CDR3 coding DNA: TGTGCCAGCAGTGACCCCCCCCACAATGAGCAGTTCTTC. Translated, it gives CASSDPPHNEQFF.